The 12 T cell receptor beta chains below all came from one sample that was sequenced in a study of PD-1 blockade in classical Hodgkin lymphoma. The protocol was immunoSEQ multiplex PCR, while the TCRdb copy is restricted to in-frame clones and leaves out a portion. This sample has about 110,000 clones, with roughly 90% found just once. Time point here: cycle 4 day 1 (C4D1), after less than seven weeks of nivolumab. Each patient relapsed following autologous stem cell transplantation, and prior brentuximab vedotin exposure differed. Source: peripheral blood mononuclear cells (PBMCs), taken before the fourth cycle of nivolumab. The origin of the receptors is a human donor with classical Hodgkin lymphoma.

There are a few counts of this clone. The chain couples TRBV2 to TRBJ2-2, with D unresolved. CDR3 length equals 14 residues. Trimming left V 6 bases short and J 0 bases short, with 8 bases between. CDR1 and CDR2 (germline): SNHLY, FYNNEI. CDR3 in DNA: TGTGCCAGCAGGGGATTTACGAACACCGGGGAGCTGTTTTTT. It encodes CASRGFTNTGELFF.

V gene TRBV18 combines with J gene TRBJ2-3, with 7 bases aligning to TRBD2. The CDR3 covers 16 residues. Per the germline V gene, CDR1 is KGHSH and CDR2 is LQKENI. Germline trimming cut 0 bases from V and 3 bases from J; bases unmatched to any gene: 6. CDR3 coding DNA: TGTGCCAGCTCACCACCTCTACTAGCGTCTACAGATACGCAGTATTTT. It yields the protein CASSPPLLASTDTQYF.

This clone was detected once. The genes are TRBV7-2 and TRBJ2-1; TRBD2 matches 12 bases. The CDR3 spans 18 residues. Looked up from germline, CDR1 is SGHTA and CDR2 is FQGNSA. The V gene end was trimmed by 6 bases and the J gene end by 6 bases; junction bases not matched to a gene: 15. The CDR3 sequence is CASSAGGLAGGRPNEQFF. CDR3 DNA: TGTGCCAGCAGTGCCGGTGGGCTAGCGGGAGGGAGACCCAATGAGCAGTTCTTC.

This sequence joins TRBV2 and TRBJ2-4; D gene unclear. Germline loops: CDR1 SNHLY, CDR2 FYNNEI. The length of the CDR3 is 15 residues. Deletions cut 3 bases from V and 2 bases from J, with 11 bases between. The CDR3 loop is CASSDDQATKNIQYF. Written as DNA, the CDR3 is TGTGCCAGCAGTGACGACCAGGCGACCAAAAACATTCAGTACTTC.

The chain joins TRBV5-1 to TRBJ1-2, with a tentative D call TRBD1 (5 bases). Deletions cut 4 bases from V and 7 bases from J, with 20 bases between. Germline loops: CDR1 SGHRS, CDR2 YFSETQ. This CDR3 has 15 amino acids. The CDR3 nucleotides read TGCGCCAGCAGCCCTCGCGAGGGTCAGGGACGTGGCTACACCTTC. It is translated as CASSPREGQGRGYTF. The full variable domain, its missing parts supplied by reference TRBV5-1 and TRBJ1-2, is KAGVTQTPRYLIKTRGQQVTLSCSPISGHRSVSWYQQTPGQGLQFLFEYFSETQRNKGNFPGRFSGRQFSNSRSEMNVSTLELGDSALYLCASSPREGQGRGYTFGSGTRLTVV.

The rearrangement links TRBV4-3 to TRBJ1-2; TRBD1 matches 8 bases. Germline assignment: CDR1 LGHNA and CDR2 YSLEER. With V trimmed by 0 bases and J by 7 bases, 4 bases remained unmatched. The CDR3 has 14 amino acids. The CDR3 sequence is CASSQETGDVGYTF. In DNA form, the CDR3 reads TGCGCCAGCAGCCAAGAGACAGGGGATGTTGGCTACACCTTC.

The genes are TRBV6-5 and TRBJ2-1; 7 bases agree with TRBD2. With 5 bases clipped from V and 6 bases from J, the junction kept 4 bases outside the gene matches. The CDR3 is 13 amino acids. The germline V gene encodes CDR1 MNHEY and CDR2 SVGAGI. CDR3 in amino acids: CASSVSGANEQFF. The CDR3, as DNA: TGTGCCAGCAGTGTCAGCGGGGCCAATGAGCAGTTCTTC.

The J gene is TRBJ1-1, the V gene TRBV28; D remains ambiguous. The CDR3 sequence is 14 residues long. The V gene's germline CDR1 is MDHEN and CDR2 SYDVKM. Trimming took 6 bases from V and 1 from J, leaving 12 bases between them. This CDR3 reads CASRPKQRNTEAFF. In DNA form, the CDR3 reads TGTGCCAGCAGGCCGAAACAGAGGAACACTGAAGCTTTCTTT.

V and J are TRBV5-4 and TRBJ2-7; D is ambiguous. This CDR3 region has 13 residues. Germline V gene lookup returns CDR1 SGHNT and CDR2 YYREEE (reference sequence). V gave up 3 bases and J gave up 3 bases, with 10 bases separating them. The CDR3 DNA sequence: TGTGCCAGCAGCTCAATGGAGAGCTACGAGCAGTACTTC. It specifies CASSSMESYEQYF.

The chain joins TRBV29-1 to TRBJ2-7, with no clear D. Germline CDR1 and CDR2: SQVTM and ANQGSEA. This CDR3 contains 14 residues. Trimming stripped 4 bases from V and 3 bases from J, with 16 bases between. In DNA, the CDR3 is TGCAGCGTTGCCACCGGACCAAGCTTCTACGAGCAGTACTTC. Amino acid sequence: CSVATGPSFYEQYF.

The chain is built from TRBV7-9 and TRBJ1-5; possible D gene TRBD1, 5 bases. This CDR3 contains 14 residues. Looked up from germline, CDR1 is SEHNR and CDR2 is FQNEAQ (reference sequence). V was clipped by 8 bases and J by 5 bases, with 16 bases between them. The CDR3 nucleotides read TGTGCCAGCTCGGAAGGGGAGCCCTATCAGCCCCAGCATTTT. Translating it yields CASSEGEPYQPQHF.

This clone has just a few counts. The chain carries TRBV28 and TRBJ2-7; TRBD2 aligns across 11 bases. The germline V gene has CDR1 MDHEN and CDR2 SYDVKM. V dropped 6 bases and J dropped 2; count of bases not matched to a gene: 3. The CDR3 is 14 amino acids. In DNA, the CDR3 is TGTGCCAGCAGAGCTAGCGGGAGGACCTACGAGCAGTACTTC. Translated, it gives CASRASGRTYEQYF.